This T cell receptor beta chain came from a study of Ad26.COV2.S vaccination and SARS-CoV-2 variants. The CDR3 extends over 18 amino acids. In germline, CDR1 is LNHDA, CDR2 SQIVND (reference sequence). V lost 3 bases to trimming and J lost 4 bases; unmatched junction nucleotides: 12. Regarding the study as a whole: In TCR breadth and depth analyses, total T cell responses may have been underestimated.

On this clone: What it recognizes is unknown.

Noted treatment: about 20 received Ad26.COV2.S at low or high dose, single or two shots; several received placebo; per-sample allocation not given. Collection of samples fell on day 63 after the first vaccine or placebo injection. Profiling relied on immunoSEQ multiplex PCR, and the TCRdb table lists in-frame clones only, not all of them. The table lists over 350,000 clones, more than 85% of them singletons, with approximately 3.7% in the top ten. This clonotype was sampled from a person aged 18-65 years who received the Ad26.COV2.S COVID-19 vaccine or a placebo. The specimen was peripheral blood, collected in a trial of Ad26.COV2.S vaccine versus placebo. This sequence joins TRBV19 and TRBJ2-3; 11 positions match TRBD2. CDR3 nucleotides: TGTGCCAGTAGTATTGTGGGTAGCGGGGGGGCCAGCGCAGATACGCAGTATTTT. Its protein product is CASSIVGSGGASADTQYF.